This T cell receptor (beta chain) was captured by sequencing in a study of blood T cells in healthy people across ages. Study-wide results and limits: The recorded TCR beta diversity per million T cells decreased in a roughly linear manner with age.

About this clonotype itself: No antigen is known for it.

J gave up 3 bases and V 4 bases, and 11 bases lay outside the gene matches. CDR1 and CDR2 from the germline V gene are MNHEY and SVGAGI. This CDR3 comprises 17 residues. It was with a sample-barcoded 5' primer and a J-beta primer mix that a second PCR of roughly 7 to 12 cycles was run. Each sample provided no less than 2.5 million CDR3-containing paired-end reads. TCRdb recomputed calls from the 5' RACE reads with MiXCR, one row per CDR3 protein. The top ten hold 9.4% of the sample, which has approximately 760,000 distinct CDR3 sequences, approximately 25% seen once. These same records also appear under a second study, on T cells of mothers and their children.

The sequencing sample was made of blood. This chain connects TRBV6-5 to TRBJ1-5; TRBD1 matches at 8 bases. This receptor was identified in a boy between 10 and 17 years old in good health. The CDR3 coding sequence is TGTGCCAGCAGTTCGTCAAGGACAGGGAGAGACAATCAGCCCCAGCATTTT. It is translated as CASSSSRTGRDNQPQHF.